This entry lists 32 T cell receptor beta chains sequenced from one sample in a study of PD-1 blockade in mismatch repair-deficient tumors (dated by TCRdb to 2015 to 2018). Libraries were built with the immunoSEQ multiplex PCR assay. This is the immuneACCESS table as TCRdb keeps it, with only in-frame sequences that have V and J called. A part of the clones is gone; compared with another copy, unresolved V genes explain less than half, and the rest is unexplained. Within this sample are some 110,000 clones, with around 80% of them counted one time only. 4% to 6% of the sample is taken by the ten largest. Sequencing used peripheral blood, obtained 60 weeks after starting pembrolizumab. The receptors here all came from an adult with mismatch repair-deficient cancer.

The chain uses TRBV7-9 and TRBJ1-1; D unresolved. The CDR3 runs 16 residues. The V gene lost 0 bases and the J gene lost 9 bases, with 20 bases spanning the gap. Germline-derived CDR1 and CDR2 are SEHNR and FQNEAQ (reference sequence). CDR3 region: CASSLALTAAHSQAFF. CDR3 DNA sequence: TGTGCCAGCAGCTTAGCTTTGACGGCGGCCCATTCCCAAGCTTTCTTT.

In its sample, this clone was seen a few times. The chain has TRBV6-5 and TRBJ2-2, with TRBD1 matching over 8 bases. The germline V gene has CDR1 MNHEY and CDR2 SVGAGI. The CDR3 spans 14 residues. With 6 bases clipped from V and 8 bases from J, the junction kept 8 bases outside the gene matches. CDR3 DNA: TGTGCCAGCAGCCTGGACAGGGATATGGGGGAGCTGTTTTTT. Protein product: CASSLDRDMGELFF.

The CDR3 nucleotides are TGTGCCAGCAGTCAGACAGGCTTTGGTGAGCAGTTCTTC. This codes for CASSQTGFGEQFF. The gene calls are TRBV2 and TRBJ2-1, with a weak D call TRBD1 (6 bases). The length of the CDR3 is 13 residues. CDR1 is SNHLY, CDR2 FYNNEI, per germline. V dropped 5 bases and J dropped 9 bases, with 14 bases sitting between them. Looking up the rest from reference TRBV2 and TRBJ2-1 gives the full variable domain: EPEVTQTPSHQVTQMGQEVILRCVPISNHLYFYWYRQILGQKVEFLVSFYNNEISEKSEIFDDQFSVERPDGSNFTLKIRSTKLEDSAMYFCASSQTGFGEQFFGPGTRLTVL.

This clone was counted only a few times. The CDR3 DNA reads as TGTGCCAGCAGCCCGGGACAGGGCCCCTACGAGCAGTACTTC. This encodes CASSPGQGPYEQYF. V usage is TRBV27 and J usage is TRBJ2-7, with 9 bases aligning to TRBD1. From germline, CDR1 is MNHEY and CDR2 SMNVEV (reference sequence). The V segment lost 6 bases and the J segment 2 bases; nucleotides outside the gene matches: 5. This CDR3 contains 14 residues.

This clone has just a few counts. The chain uses TRBV5-4 and TRBJ1-1, with D maybe TRBD1 (5 bases). V dropped 1 base and J dropped 10 bases, with 14 bases sitting between them. Germline CDR1 SGHNT, CDR2 YYREEE (reference sequence). The CDR3 loop spans 13 amino acids. The CDR3: CASSLFGAGRAFF. The CDR3 DNA follows: TGTGCCAGCAGCTTGTTTGGGGCAGGACGAGCTTTCTTT.

V is TRBV10-3 and J is TRBJ1-3; D not resolved. Germline CDR1 and CDR2: ENHRY and SYGVKD. The CDR3 covers 14 residues. V was cut by 6 bases and J by 0 bases, with 9 bases left in between. The DNA of the CDR3 is TGTGCCATCAGGGGTTCTCTCTCTGGAAACACCATATATTTT. This gives the protein CAIRGSLSGNTIYF.

The CDR3 loop is CATVTGTGDNEQFF. The CDR3 DNA is TGTGCCACCGTAACCGGGACAGGGGACAATGAGCAGTTCTTC. The V gene is TRBV10-3, the J gene TRBJ2-1; TRBD1 aligns across 10 bases. CDR1 and CDR2 from the germline V gene are ENHRY and SYGVKD. The trim removed 10 bases at V and 5 bases at J, leaving 8 bases unmatched. The CDR3 sequence is 14 residues long.

The chain has TRBV7-2 and TRBJ2-3; 7 bases are a match to TRBD2. Germline CDR1 and CDR2: SGHTA and FQGNSA. Unmatched junction bases numbered 9, after V lost 8 bases and J lost 1 base. CDR3 length equals 15 residues. The CDR3 loop reads CASRGSGLRTDTQYF. CDR3 sequence (DNA): TGTGCCAGCCGGGGTAGCGGGTTGCGCACAGATACGCAGTATTTT.

The V gene is TRBV11-3, the J gene TRBJ2-1, with 8 bases lining up with TRBD2. J gave up 9 bases and V 3 bases, and 7 bases lay outside the gene matches. CDR3 size: 14 residues. The V gene's germline CDR1 is SGHNT and CDR2 YENEEA. CDR3 bases: TGTGCCAGCAGCTTGGTTAAGCGGGAGTTTGAGCAGTTCTTC. Encoded protein: CASSLVKREFEQFF.

This clone was recorded once. The V call is TRBV19, the J call TRBJ1-1, with D maybe TRBD1 (5 bases). CDR1 LNHDA and CDR2 SQIVND come from the germline V gene (reference sequence). This CDR3 has 16 residues. The ends were cut back, 6 bases at V and 0 bases at J, with 17 bases in the middle. The CDR3 region is CASSVGGSPMNTEAFF. For the CDR3, the DNA is TGTGCCAGTAGCGTTGGGGGGAGCCCTATGAACACTGAAGCTTTCTTT.

J is TRBJ2-5 and V is TRBV18, with 11 bases aligning to TRBD2. The germline gives CDR1 KGHSH, CDR2 LQKENI. This CDR3 contains 14 residues. The V segment lost 3 bases and the J segment 4 bases; nucleotides outside the gene matches: 1. The CDR3 loop is CASSPGTSGETQYF. Here the CDR3 DNA reads TGTGCCAGCTCACCCGGGACTAGCGGAGAGACCCAGTACTTC.

This clone was observed many times. The rearrangement uses TRBV4-1 and TRBJ1-2, with a weak D call TRBD1 (6 bases). CDR3 length equals 17 residues. V gave up 1 base and J gave up 2 bases, with 17 bases separating them. Germline assignment: CDR1 MGHRA and CDR2 YSYEKL. The CDR3 is CASSQGLGAIMNYGYTF. CDR3 DNA: TGCGCCAGCAGCCAAGGATTGGGGGCGATAATGAACTATGGCTACACCTTC.

This clone was recorded a few times. The chain joins TRBV7-3 to TRBJ2-3, with TRBD2 matching 9 bases. Per germline, CDR1 SGHTA and CDR2 FQGTGA. This CDR3 comprises 15 residues. The V segment lost 0 bases and the J segment 3 bases; nucleotides outside the gene matches: 1. The CDR3 spells CASSLTGLATDTQYF. CDR3 bases: TGTGCCAGCAGCTTAACAGGACTAGCGACAGATACGCAGTATTTT.

CDR3 amino acids: CASSTTGSYEQYF. CDR3 nucleotide sequence: TGTGCCAGTAGTACGACAGGATCCTACGAGCAGTACTTC. The chain is built from TRBV19 and TRBJ2-7; possibly TRBD1 for D (6 bases). Trimming took 4 bases from V and 1 from J, leaving 8 bases between them. The CDR3 sequence is 13 residues long. Per germline, CDR1 LNHDA and CDR2 SQIVND (reference sequence).

The chain is built from TRBV4-2 and TRBJ2-1, with 11 bases fitting TRBD2. The CDR3 loop spans 16 amino acids. The junction had 9 bases not matched to a gene; V was cut back by 3 bases and J by 8 bases. The V gene's germline CDR1 is LGHNA and CDR2 YNFKEQ. The CDR3 DNA reads TGTGCCAGCAGCCACGTGACTAGCGGGATTGGCGATGAGCAGTTCTTC. Its translation: CASSHVTSGIGDEQFF.

V gene TRBV6-1 combines with J gene TRBJ2-7; D ambiguous. The CDR3 is 13 residues long. Germline lookup yields CDR1 MNHNS and CDR2 SASEGT. V lost 7 bases and J lost 5, with 15 bases in between. The CDR3 bases are TGTGCCAGCAACAACTACCGCCAGGACGAGCAGTACTTC. Translation gives CASNNYRQDEQYF.

The chain recombines TRBV11-2 with TRBJ2-5; 13 bases are shared with TRBD2. Germline CDR1 is SGHAT and CDR2 is FQNNGV. Losses at the gene ends were 1 base for V and 4 bases for J; bases not matched to a gene: 3. The CDR3 spans 16 residues. The CDR3 nucleotides are TGTGCCAGCAGCTTAGGCAGACTAGCGGGAGGAGAGACCCAGTACTTC. Its protein product is CASSLGRLAGGETQYF.

Here the CDR3 reads CASTVGGLSNYGYTF. DNA for the CDR3: TGCGCCAGCACCGTGGGGGGCTTGTCTAACTATGGCTACACCTTC. The V gene is TRBV5-1, the J gene TRBJ1-2; the D gene is possibly TRBD1 (6 bases). Deletions cut 6 bases from V and 0 bases from J, with 15 bases between. CDR1 and CDR2 (germline): SGHRS, YFSETQ. The CDR3 length is 15 residues. Variable domain in full (rest from reference TRBV5-1 and TRBJ1-2): KAGVTQTPRYLIKTRGQQVTLSCSPISGHRSVSWYQQTPGQGLQFLFEYFSETQRNKGNFPGRFSGRQFSNSRSEMNVSTLELGDSALYLCASTVGGLSNYGYTFGSGTRLTVV.

J is TRBJ2-4 and V is TRBV5-6, with 13 bases identical to TRBD2. Germline trimming cut 7 bases from V and 0 bases from J; bases unmatched to any gene: 13. CDR1 SGHDT and CDR2 YYEEEE come from the germline V gene. The CDR3 consists of 19 residues. The CDR3 loop is CASRRGGLAGTLAKNIQYF. CDR3 in DNA: TGTGCCAGCCGGCGGGGGGGACTAGCGGGGACCTTAGCCAAAAACATTCAGTACTTC.

The chain has TRBV7-3 and TRBJ1-1; D perhaps matches TRBD1 (6 bases). The ends were cut back, 5 bases at V and 5 bases at J, with 12 bases in the middle. Germline lookup yields CDR1 SGHTA and CDR2 FQGTGA. This CDR3 is 13 amino acids long. The DNA of the CDR3 is TGTGCCAGCAGCCAAGCAGGGGAGACTGAAGCTTTCTTT. This encodes CASSQAGETEAFF.

A single count supports this clone. V is TRBV14 and J is TRBJ1-1; D ambiguous. This CDR3 spans 14 amino acids. Trimming took off 4 bases at V and 2 bases at J, with 11 bases between the two ends. CDR1 SGHDN and CDR2 FVKESK come from the germline V gene. The CDR3 spells CASSLHPYNTEAFF. The CDR3, as DNA: TGTGCCAGCAGCCTACACCCTTATAACACTGAAGCTTTCTTT. Combining the CDR3 with reference TRBV14 and TRBJ1-1 gives the whole variable domain EAGVTQFPSHSVIEKGQTVTLRCDPISGHDNLYWYRRVMGKEIKFLLHFVKESKQDESGMPNNRFLAERTGGTYSTLKVQPAELEDSGVYFCASSLHPYNTEAFFGQGTRLTVV.

By sample share, this clone is medium-sized. The rearrangement uses TRBV5-6 and TRBJ2-7; D tentatively reads TRBD1 or TRBD2 (6 bases each). The CDR3 has 14 residues. Trimming took off 4 bases at V and 2 bases at J, with 13 bases between the two ends. Germline V gene sequence: CDR1 SGHDT, CDR2 YYEEEE. The DNA of the CDR3 is TGTGCCAGCAGCACGGGAGCAGGGGCCTACGAGCAGTACTTC. Amino acids: CASSTGAGAYEQYF.

This clone was counted a few times. V and J are TRBV11-3 and TRBJ2-7; D is possibly TRBD1 (5 bases). V dropped 2 bases and J dropped 12 bases, with 17 bases sitting between them. This CDR3 has 13 amino acids. Per the germline V gene, CDR1 is SGHNT and CDR2 is YENEEA. The CDR3 nucleotides are TGTGCCAGCAGCTTAAAGGGGTCCGCCGAGTCGTACTTC. It yields the protein CASSLKGSAESYF. Looking up the rest from reference TRBV11-3 and TRBJ2-7 gives the full variable domain: EAGVVQSPRYKIIEKKQPVAFWCNPISGHNTLYWYLQNLGQGPELLIRYENEEAVDDSQLPKDRFSAERLKGVDSTLKIQPAELGDSAVYLCASSLKGSAESYFGPGTRLTVT.

This clone was counted between two and nine times. The CDR3 sequence: CASSILGVGQPQHF. CDR3 nucleotide sequence: TGTGCCAGTAGTATATTGGGAGTAGGGCAGCCCCAGCATTTT. This chain joins TRBV19 and TRBJ1-5; D unclear. There are 14 residues in the CDR3. The germline V and J ends were trimmed by 2 bases and 7 bases, with 12 bases remaining between them. Germline V gene data show CDR1 as LNHDA and CDR2 as SQIVND (reference sequence).

The chain employs TRBV7-2 and TRBJ2-5; 12 bases line up with TRBD2. The trim removed 4 bases at V and 4 bases at J, leaving 10 bases unmatched. The germline V gene has CDR1 SGHTA and CDR2 FQGNSA. The CDR3 consists of 17 residues. The CDR3 nucleotides are TGTGCCAGCAGCTCTTTGCTAGCGGGAGGGAGTGTAGAGACCCAGTACTTC. It specifies CASSSLLAGGSVETQYF.

The rearrangement uses TRBV6-4 and TRBJ1-2; 8 bases align to TRBD1. V lost 5 bases, J lost 4 bases, and 9 bases stayed unmatched. The germline V gene encodes CDR1 MRHNA and CDR2 SNTAGT. The CDR3 extends over 15 amino acids. CDR3 in amino acids: CASSQHRTGSYGYTF. DNA of the CDR3: TGTGCCAGCAGTCAACACCGGACAGGGAGCTATGGCTACACCTTC.

The J gene is TRBJ1-2, the V gene TRBV7-8, with D possibly TRBD1 on 6 matching bases. The CDR3 totals 14 residues. CDR1 and CDR2 (germline): SGHVS, FQNEAQ. Trimming shortened V by 5 bases and J by 5 bases, and 15 bases separated the two germline ends. The chain's CDR3 is CASSDTRGGYGYTF. CDR3 in DNA: TGTGCCAGCAGCGACACTAGGGGGGGATATGGCTACACCTTC.

V and J are TRBV18 and TRBJ2-7, with unresolved D. The CDR3 loop spans 13 amino acids. Trimming took off 1 base at V and 4 bases at J, with 8 bases between the two ends. Germline CDR1 and CDR2: KGHSH and LQKENI. This chain's CDR3 is CASSPQHDYEQYF. DNA of the CDR3: TGTGCCAGCTCACCACAACACGATTACGAGCAGTACTTC.

The gene calls are TRBV2 and TRBJ2-3, with D possibly being TRBD1 (5 bases). This CDR3 is built from 16 residues. From germline, CDR1 is SNHLY and CDR2 FYNNEI. V shed 6 bases and J shed 2 bases, with 18 bases lying between them. This CDR3 reads CASRGQYQFYTDTQYF. CDR3 coding DNA: TGTGCCAGCAGGGGGCAGTATCAATTCTACACAGATACGCAGTATTTT.

This sequence joins TRBV5-6 and TRBJ1-5; unclear D gene. This CDR3 is built from 15 residues. The germline V gene has CDR1 SGHDT and CDR2 YYEEEE. Between the trimmed V and J ends, which lost 0 bases and 3 bases, there was a span of 10 bases. The CDR3 spells CASSLGVKANQPQHF. In nucleotides, the CDR3 is TGTGCCAGCAGCTTGGGAGTGAAAGCCAATCAGCCCCAGCATTTT.

The chain recombines TRBV6-6 with TRBJ1-2, with D perhaps TRBD1 (5 bases). This CDR3 has 14 residues. CDR1 and CDR2 from the germline V gene are MNHNY and SVGAGI (reference sequence). Trimming shortened V by 0 bases and J by 3 bases, and 8 bases separated the two germline ends. The CDR3: CASSYSTEYYGYTF. The CDR3 nucleotides are TGTGCCAGCAGTTACTCGACAGAGTACTATGGCTACACCTTC.

This sequence joins TRBV29-1 and TRBJ2-7; D is perhaps TRBD1 or TRBD2 (5 bases each). The CDR3 loop spans 12 amino acids. V lost 4 bases to trimming and J lost 6 bases, with 13 bases between them. CDR1 SQVTM and CDR2 ANQGSEA come from the germline V gene. The CDR3 DNA sequence: TGCAGCGTTGTTCTCAGGGAGTCCGAGCAGTACTTC. It codes for CSVVLRESEQYF.